The 21 T cell receptor beta chains given below trace back to one sample, sequenced in a study of naive and memory T cell subsets. Both TRBC1 and TRBC2 were covered by a beta constant-region primer of two equimolar oligonucleotides. The ligated cDNA underwent four PCR rounds using SP2 and nested alpha and beta constant-region primers. TCRdb reanalysed the UMI-ligation and nested PCR reads using MiXCR and keeps one entry per CDR3 protein. There are about 120,000 distinct CDR3 sequences in the sample; just over 35% occur only once, and about 1% lies in the top ten. The specimen sequenced was central memory CD4+ T cells from blood. Receptors originate from a human donor in good health.

In this sample, this clonotype turned up a few times. This chain uses TRBV29-1 with TRBJ2-1; maybe TRBD2 (5 bases). Germline CDR1 reads SQVTM; CDR2 reads ANQGSEA. The CDR3 is made up of 14 amino acids. Trimming pared 7 bases from V and 1 base from J, leaving 14 bases between. The CDR3 DNA follows: TGCAGCGGGAGGTCTATGGTATCCTACAATGAGCAGTTCTTC. Translated, it gives CSGRSMVSYNEQFF.

In this sample, this clonotype turned up many times. J is TRBJ1-4 and V is TRBV29-1; TRBD1 matches 8 bases. Germline values: CDR1 SQVTM, CDR2 ANQGSEA. Trimming cost V 4 bases and J 8 bases; bases outside gene matches: 6. The CDR3 runs 13 residues. In DNA, the CDR3 is TGCAGCGTTGGAGTCAGGGGGCCGGAAAAACTGTTTTTT. It is translated as CSVGVRGPEKLFF. Full variable domain (missing parts from reference TRBV29-1 and TRBJ1-4): SAVISQKPSRDICQRGTSLTIQCQVDSQVTMMFWYRQQPGQSLTLIATANQGSEATYESGFVIDKFPISRPNLTFSTLTVSNMSPEDSSIYLCSVGVRGPEKLFFGSGTQLSVL.

In this sample, this clonotype turned up a few times. The chain has TRBV10-1 and TRBJ2-3; TRBD2 is a possible D gene (5 bases). The CDR3 runs to 15 residues. Germline V lookup: CDR1 WNHNN, CDR2 SYGVQD (reference sequence). V was pared by 0 bases and J by 6 bases, with 13 bases between. CDR3 protein: CASSESPRRTDTQYF. DNA for the CDR3: TGCGCCAGCAGTGAGTCACCGCGGCGGACTGATACGCAGTATTTT.

This clonotype was counted ten times or more. Written as DNA, the CDR3 is TGTGCCAGCAGCCATATAAGCGGCGGCTCCTACAATGAGCAGTTCTTC. Amino acids: CASSHISGGSYNEQFF. The rearrangement links TRBV14 to TRBJ2-1; a possible D gene is TRBD2 (5 bases). The V end lost 3 bases, the J end lost 0 bases, and 12 bases lay between the germline ends. Germline V gives CDR1 SGHDN, CDR2 FVKESK. There are 16 residues in the CDR3.

This clonotype was observed at least ten times. The rearrangement joins TRBV28 to TRBJ2-3, with D possibly TRBD2 on 5 matching bases. There are 15 residues in the CDR3. Looked up from germline, CDR1 is MDHEN and CDR2 is SYDVKM. Between the trimmed V and J ends, which lost 5 bases and 2 bases, there was a span of 14 bases. CDR3 protein: CASSNQGLITDTQYF. The CDR3 DNA follows: TGTGCCAGCAGTAACCAAGGACTGATCACAGATACGCAGTATTTT.

This clonotype was counted a few times. The chain combines TRBV29-1 with TRBJ1-1, with a weak D call TRBD1 (6 bases). The germline gives CDR1 SQVTM, CDR2 ANQGSEA. The V and J ends lost 6 bases and 1 base respectively, with 9 bases between them. This CDR3 is built from 12 residues. As DNA, the CDR3 is TGCAGCGTCGTCAGGGGGAACACTGAAGCTTTCTTT. Protein product: CSVVRGNTEAFF.

The J gene is TRBJ2-3, the V gene TRBV27, with D perhaps matching TRBD1 or TRBD2 (6 bases each). The germline CDR1 and CDR2 sequences are MNHEY and SMNVEV (reference sequence). The V gene lost 0 bases and the J gene lost 8 bases, with 9 bases spanning the gap. The CDR3 runs 13 residues. Here the CDR3 DNA reads TGTGCCAGCAGTTTATCAGGGGGAGGTACGCAGTATTTT. Protein sequence: CASSLSGGGTQYF.

The table lists this clonotype with many counts. The chain uses TRBV20-1 and TRBJ2-1; maybe TRBD2 (5 bases). V was clipped by 6 bases and J by 4 bases, with 10 bases between them. CDR3 length: 12 amino acids. Per germline, CDR1 DFQATT and CDR2 SNEGSKA (reference sequence). CDR3 nucleotide sequence: TGCAGTGCCATATCGGGGTACAATGAGCAGTTCTTC. Amino acid sequence: CSAISGYNEQFF.

The chain links TRBV15 to TRBJ2-2; D uncertain. CDR1 and CDR2 (germline): LNHNV, YYDKDF (reference sequence). Trimming pared 0 bases from V and 4 bases from J, leaving 15 bases between. The CDR3 covers 17 residues. CDR3 nucleotides: TGTGCCACCAGCAGAGATAAATCCTTGGTGGGCACCGGGGAGCTGTTTTTT. It encodes CATSRDKSLVGTGELFF.

This chain connects TRBV27 to TRBJ1-2; 8 nucleotides match TRBD1. CDR3 length: 12 residues. Trimming took 4 bases from V and 8 from J; bases not matched to a gene: 3. Germline loops: CDR1 MNHEY, CDR2 SMNVEV (reference sequence). Here the CDR3 DNA reads TGTGCCAGCAGTTCAGGGGGCAGGGGCTACACCTTC. This encodes CASSSGGRGYTF.

In nucleotides, the CDR3 is TGCGCCAGCAGCTTACAGGGAAGTGAAGCTTTCTTT. This codes for CASSLQGSEAFF. The chain joins TRBV5-1 to TRBJ1-1; tentative D call: TRBD1 (6 bases). CDR1 and CDR2 (germline): SGHRS, YFSETQ. This CDR3 comprises 12 residues. Trimming shortened V by 2 bases and J by 7 bases, and 9 bases separated the two germline ends.

This clonotype was observed once. The genes are TRBV6-5 and TRBJ2-7; 14 bases map to TRBD2. This CDR3 region has 16 residues. Germline lookup yields CDR1 MNHEY and CDR2 SVGAGI. J lost 3 bases, V lost 8 bases, and 9 bases had no gene match. The CDR3 loop reads CASRPSGTSGSYEQYF. DNA of the CDR3: TGTGCCAGCCGCCCCTCCGGGACTAGCGGGAGCTACGAGCAGTACTTC.

The chain has TRBV11-2 and TRBJ1-4; D might be TRBD1 (6 bases). From germline, CDR1 is SGHAT and CDR2 FQNNGV. With 2 bases removed from V and 0 bases from J, the gap between germline ends came to 10 bases. This CDR3 spans 16 amino acids. The CDR3 sequence: CASSLIQGPTNEKLFF. CDR3 bases: TGTGCCAGCAGCTTAATCCAGGGGCCAACTAATGAAAAACTGTTTTTT.

Only a few counts were recorded for this clonotype. The chain joins TRBV11-3 to TRBJ2-2, with TRBD2 as a possible D gene (5 bases). The CDR3 totals 15 residues. The germline V gene encodes CDR1 SGHNT and CDR2 YENEEA. V gave up 1 base and J gave up 4 bases, with 10 bases separating them. In DNA, the CDR3 is TGTGCCAGCAGCTTAGCGGGGATTGGCACCGGGGAGCTGTTTTTT. Its translation is CASSLAGIGTGELFF.

This clonotype showed up just a few times. This chain joins TRBV28 and TRBJ1-2; TRBD1 matches 10 bases. V dropped 3 bases and J dropped 9; count of bases not matched to a gene: 1. The germline V gene encodes CDR1 MDHEN and CDR2 SYDVKM. CDR3 size: 12 residues. The CDR3 region has the DNA TGTGCCAGCAGTTTGGGACAGGGGCGCTACACCTTC. This encodes CASSLGQGRYTF.

This clonotype occurred once. This chain uses TRBV7-2 with TRBJ1-6; 7 bases are shared with TRBD1. The CDR3 has 17 amino acids. V was clipped by 3 bases and J by 10 bases; unmatched bases: 15. From germline, CDR1 is SGHTA and CDR2 FQGNSA. CDR3 in amino acids: CASSLIPSDRVRSPLHF. For the CDR3, the DNA is TGTGCCAGCAGCTTGATACCGTCCGACAGGGTCCGCTCACCCCTCCACTTT.

This clonotype has just one count. The gene calls are TRBV12-3 or TRBV12-4 and TRBJ1-1; D unclear. This CDR3 is 13 amino acids long. The germline V and J ends were trimmed by 6 bases and 1 base, with 9 bases remaining between them. The CDR3 DNA follows: TGTGCCAGCAGAATAACAGAGAACACTGAAGCTTTCTTT. It translates to CASRITENTEAFF.

There are a few counts of this clonotype. This rearrangement joins TRBV11-2 to TRBJ2-1; TRBD2 matches at 14 bases. Germline-derived CDR1 and CDR2 are SGHAT and FQNNGV. This CDR3 comprises 16 residues. V shed 5 bases, J shed 7 bases, and the junction held 7 bases outside the gene matches. The DNA of the CDR3 is TGTGCCAGCAGCCCCGTGACTAGCGGGAGGGTGAATGAGCAGTTCTTC. Translating it yields CASSPVTSGRVNEQFF.

This clonotype showed up just a few times. The chain carries TRBV29-1 and TRBJ1-1; 9 nucleotides agree with TRBD1. This CDR3 spans 13 amino acids. V dropped 6 bases and J dropped 5; count of bases not matched to a gene: 7. Germline V gives CDR1 SQVTM, CDR2 ANQGSEA. The CDR3 here is CSVAGQGSTEAFF. The CDR3 DNA is TGCAGCGTGGCGGGACAGGGCTCGACTGAAGCTTTCTTT.

This clonotype came up once. The gene calls are TRBV20-1 and TRBJ2-4; 10 bases fit TRBD2. In germline, CDR1 is DFQATT, CDR2 SNEGSKA (reference sequence). The CDR3 sequence is 18 residues long. V was clipped by 6 bases and J by 9 bases; unmatched bases: 23. The CDR3 is CSAGPNLAGGAEAGIQYF. The DNA for the CDR3 is TGCAGTGCAGGCCCCAATTTAGCGGGAGGCGCGGAGGCTGGCATTCAGTACTTC.

V and J are TRBV18 and TRBJ2-1; 7 bases map to TRBD1. Germline lookup yields CDR1 KGHSH and CDR2 LQKENI. The CDR3 spans 15 residues. After removal of 5 bases from V and 9 bases from J, the junction contained 13 bases not matched to a gene. This CDR3 reads CASSKGAGNHTEQFF. The CDR3 coding sequence is TGTGCCAGCTCAAAGGGGGCAGGGAACCACACTGAGCAGTTCTTC.